These 19 T cell receptor beta chains were all obtained from the same sample, sequenced in a study of early T cells in non-severe SARS-CoV-2 infection. TCRdb itself ran the 5' RACE reads through MiXCR, one entry per CDR3 protein. The table shows 25,000 to 35,000 distinct CDR3 sequences, with more than 4% occurring only once. The sequenced sample was whole blood. The origin of the receptors is an adult who was a healthcare worker with PCR-confirmed SARS-CoV-2 infection or an uninfected control (not recorded which).

The chain is built from TRBV7-9 and TRBJ2-7; D call uncertain. Trimming pared 0 bases from V and 5 bases from J, leaving 17 bases between. CDR3 length: 16 residues. CDR1 SEHNR and CDR2 FQNEAQ come from the germline V gene (reference sequence). The CDR3 DNA follows: TGTGCCAGCAGCTTAGCCGTATCCCGGGTCAATGACGAGCAGTACTTC. Translating gives CASSLAVSRVNDEQYF.

The sample holds a few counts of this clonotype. This rearrangement joins TRBV6-2 or TRBV6-3 to TRBJ2-7; 9 positions agree with TRBD2. The CDR3 sequence is 16 residues long. The trim removed 2 bases at V and 2 bases at J, leaving 7 bases unmatched. The V gene's germline CDR1 is MNHEY and CDR2 SVGEGT. The CDR3 region has the DNA TGTGCCAGCAGTTACGGCCTAGCGGGGTCCACCTACGAGCAGTACTTC. It encodes CASSYGLAGSTYEQYF.

This clonotype was detected many times. This chain joins TRBV11-3 and TRBJ2-7, with unresolved D. The CDR3 covers 15 residues. Trimming left V 0 bases short and J 5 bases short, with 14 bases between. Germline lookup yields CDR1 SGHNT and CDR2 YENEEA. In DNA, the CDR3 is TGTGCCAGCAGCTTAGATTTTGGGGTTGTGAACGAGCAGTACTTC. Translating gives CASSLDFGVVNEQYF.

This clonotype was recorded many times. The rearrangement joins TRBV6-5 to TRBJ2-3; 9 bases line up with TRBD2. The CDR3 is made up of 17 amino acids. V shed 4 bases, J shed 0 bases, and the junction held 8 bases outside the gene matches. The germline gives CDR1 MNHEY, CDR2 SVGAGI. The CDR3 region is CASSSETSGPSTDTQYF. As DNA, the CDR3 is TGTGCCAGCAGTTCCGAGACTAGCGGACCCAGCACAGATACGCAGTATTTT.

This clonotype came up many times. As DNA, the CDR3 is TGTGCCAGTAGTATAGCATATACCGGGGAGCTGTTTTTT. This translates into CASSIAYTGELFF. The rearrangement joins TRBV19 to TRBJ2-2; D is unresolved. The CDR3 loop spans 13 amino acids. V dropped 1 base and J dropped 5 bases, with 5 bases sitting between them. CDR1 and CDR2 from the germline V gene are LNHDA and SQIVND (reference sequence).

This clonotype occurred many times. The chain employs TRBV20-1 and TRBJ1-3; D gene unclear. The germline V and J ends were trimmed by 6 bases and 0 bases, with 12 bases remaining between them. Germline V gene lookup returns CDR1 DFQATT and CDR2 SNEGSKA (reference sequence). The CDR3 runs to 14 residues. CDR3 DNA sequence: TGCAGTGCCAAGAACTTAGACTCTGGAAACACCATATATTTT. It translates to CSAKNLDSGNTIYF.

The chain carries TRBV5-4 and TRBJ2-7; 9 bases are shared with TRBD1. The CDR3 consists of 14 residues. Germline loops: CDR1 SGHNT, CDR2 YYREEE (reference sequence). V was clipped by 4 bases and J by 6 bases; unmatched bases: 8. CDR3 DNA: TGTGCCAGCAGCCCGGGACAGGGTCGTGGCGAGCAGTACTTC. Amino acids: CASSPGQGRGEQYF.

In its sample, this clonotype was seen many times. The V gene is TRBV12-3 or TRBV12-4, the J gene TRBJ2-2; a weak D match, TRBD1 (5 bases). The ends were cut back, 2 bases at V and 8 bases at J, with 15 bases in the middle. The CDR3 is made up of 15 amino acids. DNA of the CDR3: TGTGCCAGCAGTTTACCCCCGGCAGGGTCAGGGGAGCTGTTTTTT. This translates into CASSLPPAGSGELFF.

This clonotype was found many times. The genes are TRBV11-2 and TRBJ2-1; 8 nucleotides line up with TRBD2. Germline loops: CDR1 SGHAT, CDR2 FQNNGV. Germline trimming cut 5 bases from V and 1 base from J; bases unmatched to any gene: 4. The CDR3 length is 15 residues. The CDR3 coding sequence is TGTGCCAGCAGCAAAGCGGGAGTTTCCTACAATGAGCAGTTCTTC. Translation gives CASSKAGVSYNEQFF.

This clonotype showed up many times. V usage is TRBV6-6 and J usage is TRBJ1-1, with 8 positions matching TRBD1. The trim removed 5 bases at V and 5 bases at J, leaving 10 bases unmatched. Germline V lookup: CDR1 MNHNY, CDR2 SVGAGI (reference sequence). The CDR3 has 15 amino acids. In DNA, the CDR3 is TGTGCCAGCAGTGATACAGGGGGTAAGGGTACTGAAGCTTTCTTT. Protein: CASSDTGGKGTEAFF.

Only a few counts were recorded for this clonotype. The chain employs TRBV20-1 and TRBJ2-4; D tentatively fits TRBD1 or TRBD2 (5 bases each). V lost 0 bases and J 1 base, leaving 13 bases between the germline ends. There are 16 residues in the CDR3. The V gene's germline CDR1 is DFQATT and CDR2 SNEGSKA (reference sequence). CDR3 loop: CSARDPGWGAKNIQYF. The DNA of the CDR3 is TGCAGTGCTAGAGATCCGGGATGGGGGGCCAAAAACATTCAGTACTTC.

This clonotype has ten or more counts. This chain uses TRBV15 with TRBJ2-7, with a tentative D call TRBD1 (5 bases). V was trimmed by 1 base and J by 7 bases, leaving 17 bases between them. Germline V lookup: CDR1 LNHNV, CDR2 YYDKDF (reference sequence). This CDR3 has 15 residues. CDR3 residues: CATSRAPDRGGEQYF. CDR3 nucleotide sequence: TGTGCCACCAGCAGAGCCCCCGACAGAGGTGGAGAGCAGTACTTC.

Note on this clonotype: At one end, the junction sequence differs from germline, possibly due to a read error. The chain recombines TRBV7-7 with TRBJ2-6; D uncertain. This CDR3 is 14 amino acids long. Germline V gene sequence: CDR1 SSHAT, CDR2 FNYEAQ (reference sequence). Here the CDR3 reads CASSRFSGANVLTF. The CDR3 DNA is TGTGCTAGCAGCCGTTTCTCTGGGGCCAACGTCCTGACTTTC.

The table lists this clonotype with a few counts. This chain uses TRBV6-6 with TRBJ1-3; no clear D. The CDR3 sequence is 15 residues long. Germline assignment: CDR1 MNHNY and CDR2 SVGAGI (reference sequence). V was shortened by 4 bases and J by 6 bases, with 16 bases between the two germline ends. The CDR3 DNA is TGTGCCAGCAGTTCCCCTGATCAGGTCGAAAACACCATATATTTT. Translating gives CASSSPDQVENTIYF.

The CDR3: CASSFGMVNTYEQYF. CDR3 bases: TGTGCCAGCAGCTTTGGAATGGTGAACACCTACGAGCAGTACTTC. The chain employs TRBV11-3 and TRBJ2-7; D ambiguous. With 3 bases removed from V and 2 bases from J, the gap between germline ends came to 14 bases. CDR3 length equals 15 residues. Per the germline V gene, CDR1 is SGHNT and CDR2 is YENEEA.

This clonotype was seen repeatedly, ten times or more. The chain combines TRBV11-1 with TRBJ2-2, with TRBD1 identical over 8 bases. The CDR3 is made up of 16 amino acids. V lost 8 bases and J lost 6; bases outside the gene matches: 14. In germline, CDR1 is SGHAT, CDR2 FQDESV (reference sequence). The CDR3 region is CASRRGRQGNAGELFF. The DNA for the CDR3 is TGTGCCAGCCGCCGAGGGAGACAGGGGAATGCCGGGGAGCTGTTTTTT. Based on the CDR3 plus reference TRBV11-1 and TRBJ2-2, the full variable domain is EAEVAQSPRYKITEKSQAVAFWCDPISGHATLYWYRQILGQGPELLVQFQDESVVDDSQLPKDRFSAERLKGVDSTLKIQPAELGDSAMYLCASRRGRQGNAGELFFGEGSRLTVL.

This clonotype rates as medium-sized. The chain links TRBV28 to TRBJ2-7; 9 positions match TRBD1. The V gene end was trimmed by 1 base and the J gene end by 3 bases; junction bases not matched to a gene: 1. The V gene's germline CDR1 is MDHEN and CDR2 SYDVKM. This CDR3 comprises 14 residues. The CDR3 reads CASSLSGQGYEQYF. In nucleotides, the CDR3 is TGTGCCAGCAGTTTATCGGGACAGGGCTACGAGCAGTACTTC.

This clonotype was detected a few times. The chain has TRBV6-1 and TRBJ2-1; D unclear. V was clipped by 2 bases and J by 6 bases, with 8 bases between them. Germline CDR1 is MNHNS and CDR2 is SASEGT. This CDR3 spans 13 amino acids. The CDR3 sequence: CASSESSGNEQFF. The CDR3 region has the DNA TGTGCCAGCAGTGAAAGTTCGGGCAATGAGCAGTTCTTC.

This chain connects TRBV7-2 to TRBJ2-1; the D gene is possibly TRBD2 (5 bases). CDR1 and CDR2 from the germline V gene are SGHTA and FQGNSA. Trimming pared 4 bases from V and 0 bases from J, leaving 10 bases between. The CDR3 is made up of 15 amino acids. CDR3 amino acids: CASSSPGSSYNEQFF. The CDR3 nucleotides read TGTGCCAGCAGCTCGCCGGGAAGCTCCTACAATGAGCAGTTCTTC.